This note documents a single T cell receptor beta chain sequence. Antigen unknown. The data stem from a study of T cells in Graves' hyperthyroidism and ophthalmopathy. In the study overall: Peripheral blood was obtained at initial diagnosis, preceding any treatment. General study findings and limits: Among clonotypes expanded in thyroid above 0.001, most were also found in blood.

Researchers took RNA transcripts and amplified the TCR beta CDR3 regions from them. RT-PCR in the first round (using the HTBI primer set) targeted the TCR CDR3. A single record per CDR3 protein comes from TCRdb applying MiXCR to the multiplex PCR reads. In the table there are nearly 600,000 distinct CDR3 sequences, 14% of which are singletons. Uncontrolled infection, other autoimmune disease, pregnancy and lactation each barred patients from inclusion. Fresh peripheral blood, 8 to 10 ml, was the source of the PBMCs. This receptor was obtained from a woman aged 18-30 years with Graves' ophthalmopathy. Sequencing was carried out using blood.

The CDR3 DNA follows: TGTGCCAGCAGCCCACCGGGACAGGCCTACGAGCAGTACTTC. Translating gives CASSPPGQAYEQYF. The chain has TRBV7-3 and TRBJ2-7, with 8 nucleotides matching TRBD1. The CDR3 is 14 residues long. With 5 bases clipped from V and 2 bases from J, the junction kept 5 bases outside the gene matches. CDR1 and CDR2 (germline): SGHTA, FQGTGA.